A selection of T cell receptor beta chains follows, all from one sample in a study of blood T cells in healthy people across ages. TCRdb used MiXCR to reprocess the 5' RACE reads, holding one entry per CDR3 protein. This table holds 600,000 to 1,000,000 distinct CDR3 sequences, roughly 64% found once. The specimen was blood. The receptor source for this set is a young man in good health. Both conserved end residues are part of each CDR3. The D gene is left open where the match is weak. Size values are once, few and many counts, or a class for expanded clones, and some rows have none.

V	D	size	J	DNA	CDR3
TRBV7-6	-	-	TRBJ2-7	TGTGCCAGCAGCTTAGGGGTGCGTCAGGGGAAAAATGGCGAGCAGTACTTC	CASSLGVRQGKNGEQYF
TRBV6-1	-	-	TRBJ2-6	TGTGCCAGCAGCCTTGGGACGGCTCCAGTCTCTGGGGCCAACGTCCTGACTTTC	CASSLGTAPVSGANVLTF
TRBV7-3	-	-	TRBJ2-1	TGTGCCAGCAGCTGGGGGGTGAGCTCCTACAATGAGCAGTTCTTC	CASSWGVSSYNEQFF
TRBV7-2	-	few	TRBJ1-6	TGTGCCAGCAGCTCTGTCTTTCGATCACCCCTCCACTTT	CASSSVFRSPLHF
TRBV6-2/TRBV6-3	TRBD2	few	TRBJ2-1	TGTGCCAGCACCTACTGGGGCGGGAGTGGTAATGAGCAGTTCTTC	CASTYWGGSGNEQFF
TRBV4-2	TRBD2	-	TRBJ2-7	TGTGCCAGCAGCCAACTTCCCTCTCTAGCGGGAGGAGTTGAGCAGTACTTC	CASSQLPSLAGGVEQYF
TRBV12-3/TRBV12-4	-	few	TRBJ1-2	TGTGCCAGCAGTCCAATGCAACCTGGCTACACCTTC	CASSPMQPGYTF
TRBV29-1	-	-	TRBJ1-3	TGCAGCGTCTTTGTTGGAAACACCATATATTTT	CSVFVGNTIYF
TRBV7-3	-	-	TRBJ2-3	TGTGCCAGCAGCCAGAAAGGAGGCACAGATACGCAGTATTTT	CASSQKGGTDTQYF
TRBV10-1	TRBD2	-	TRBJ2-1	TGCGCCAGCAGTGAAGCGGGGGGAATATACAATGAGCAGTTCTTC	CASSEAGGIYNEQFF
TRBV7-9	TRBD2	-	TRBJ2-1	TGTGCCAGCAGCCCACCTAGCGGGGCAAATTACGGAAACAATGAGCAGTTCTTC	CASSPPSGANYGNNEQFF
TRBV10-3	-	many	TRBJ2-1	TGTGCCATCAGCCCCCCTGACAATGAGCAGTTCTTC	CAISPPDNEQFF
TRBV20-1	TRBD1	few	TRBJ1-2	TGCAGTGCGGAGAGAGGGGACAGGGGATACTATGGCTACACCTTC	CSAERGDRGYYGYTF
TRBV20-1	TRBD2	-	TRBJ2-5	TGCAGTGCCAGTACCGTGGCTAGCGGGGGTGTGGTAGAGACCCAGTACTTC	CSASTVASGGVVETQYF
TRBV7-2	-	-	TRBJ2-7	TGTGCCAGCAGCTTAGTCCCTGGGGACCCTACCTACGAGCAGTACTTC	CASSLVPGDPTYEQYF
TRBV25-1	-	-	TRBJ1-1	TGTGCCAGCAGTGAACCCTGGAGGCCGGGCACTGAAGCTTTCTTT	CASSEPWRPGTEAFF
TRBV28	TRBD2	-	TRBJ2-7	TGTGCCAGCACAGCGGGGACCTACGAGCAGTACTTC	CASTAGTYEQYF
TRBV21-1	-	-	TRBJ2-5	TGTGCCAGCTCCCCAAGCCTGACCGTCCCACCGGGGGAAGAGACCCAGTACTTC	CASSPSLTVPPGEETQYF
TRBV14	-	-	TRBJ2-1	TGTGCCAGCAGCCATCAGATTGACAATGAGCAGTTCTTC	CASSHQIDNEQFF
TRBV12-3/TRBV12-4	-	-	TRBJ1-5	TGTGCCAGCAGTATAAGTAATAGCAATCAGCCCCAGCATTTT	CASSISNSNQPQHF
TRBV5-4	-	-	TRBJ2-5	TGTGCCAGCAGCCCTCGACAGGAGGTCGAGACCCAGTACTTC	CASSPRQEVETQYF
TRBV4-3	-	-	TRBJ2-7	TGCGCCAGCAGCCAAGAACCAGGGCAGTCCTACGAGCAGTACTTC	CASSQEPGQSYEQYF
TRBV4-3	-	-	TRBJ2-1	TGCGCCAGCAGCCAACTTTACCCTAGCTCCTACAATGAGCAGTTCTTC	CASSQLYPSSYNEQFF
TRBV28	TRBD2	-	TRBJ2-7	TGTGCCAGCAGGTCGGGGCAGCGGGAGGTGGGCGAGCAGTACTTC	CASRSGQREVGEQYF
TRBV20-1	TRBD2	once	TRBJ2-7	TGCAGTGCTAGTGGACTAGCGGGCCGCTACGAGCAGTACTTC	CSASGLAGRYEQYF
TRBV9	TRBD2	-	TRBJ2-7	TGTGCCAGCAGCGTAGCTCAAGCGGGGGCGGGCGAGCAGTACTTC	CASSVAQAGAGEQYF
TRBV30	-	once	TRBJ2-7	TGTGCCTGGTCGAACGTCCACGGGCGCGAGCAGTACTTC	CAWSNVHGREQYF
TRBV6-5	-	-	TRBJ2-5	TGTGCCAGCAGTTACTTTTTTGGAGAGACCCAGTACTTC	CASSYFFGETQYF
TRBV6-5	-	-	TRBJ2-3	TGTGCCAGCACTCCGCAAGAAGGGTTCCGGGATACGCAGTATTTT	CASTPQEGFRDTQYF
TRBV20-1	-	-	TRBJ2-1	TGCAGTGCTAGATCTTCCCAGAGTCCCTACAATGAGCAGTTCTTC	CSARSSQSPYNEQFF
TRBV6-5	TRBD1	few	TRBJ2-1	TGTGCCAGCAGACGCCCGGGACAGGTTATTAATGAGCAGTTCTTC	CASRRPGQVINEQFF
TRBV20-1	-	few	TRBJ2-7	TGCAGTGCTAGTTTGGAGTCCTACGAGCAGTACTTC	CSASLESYEQYF
TRBV5-1	TRBD1	-	TRBJ1-1	TGCGCCAGCAGCCTCAGGCCCCAGGGGGGGGACACTGAAGCTTTCTTT	CASSLRPQGGDTEAFF
TRBV25-1	TRBD2	-	TRBJ2-1	TGTGCCAGCAGTAAAGAAGCGGGGACCAATGAGCAGTTCTTC	CASSKEAGTNEQFF
TRBV20-1	TRBD2	once	TRBJ2-3	TGCAGTGCTACAGGACAGCGGGGGGTCACAGATACGCAGTATTTT	CSATGQRGVTDTQYF
TRBV3-1	-	-	TRBJ1-5	TGTGCCAGCAGCGCTCGGAATGGCAATCAGCCCCAGCATTTT	CASSARNGNQPQHF
TRBV20-1	-	-	TRBJ2-3	TGCAGTGCTATCACCGGTATTAGCACAGATACGCAGTATTTT	CSAITGISTDTQYF
TRBV7-3	-	few	TRBJ2-1	TGTGCCAGCAGCCGGGACCTCAACAATGAGCAGTTCTTC	CASSRDLNNEQFF
TRBV20-1	-	few	TRBJ2-5	TGCAGTGCTAGAGATGATCGTCTAGGGTCCCCCAACCAAGAGACCCAGTACTTC	CSARDDRLGSPNQETQYF
TRBV12-3/TRBV12-4	-	-	TRBJ2-7	TGTGCCAGCAGTACACACTCCTACGAGCAGTACTTC	CASSTHSYEQYF
TRBV6-1	-	once	TRBJ2-1	TGTGCCAGCAGTACCTCAATAGGAGGGACCTCCTACAATGAGCAGTTCTTC	CASSTSIGGTSYNEQFF
TRBV29-1	-	few	TRBJ1-1	TGCAGCGACACAGGGCCGGGGGCGAGGACTGAAGCTTTCTTT	CSDTGPGARTEAFF
TRBV20-1	-	-	TRBJ2-1	TGCAGTGCTAGAGAGAGGACGGGGAGGTCCTACAATGAGCAGTTCTTC	CSARERTGRSYNEQFF
TRBV3-1	-	few	TRBJ2-6	TGTGCCAGCAGCCAAGATGCCGGGGCCAACGTCCTGACTTTC	CASSQDAGANVLTF
TRBV29-1	-	-	TRBJ2-1	TGCAGCGTTGAAGATCTGGGGAATGAGCAGTTCTTC	CSVEDLGNEQFF
TRBV7-8	TRBD1	-	TRBJ2-7	TGTGCCAGCAGCTTGCCTGGGACAGGGGGCTACTACGAGCAGTACTTC	CASSLPGTGGYYEQYF
TRBV20-1	-	-	TRBJ2-5	TGCAGTGCTTCGGGAGACGACTCGGGAGAGACCCAGTACTTC	CSASGDDSGETQYF
TRBV7-2	-	few	TRBJ2-3	TGTGCCAGCAGCTCTCCGTTCACAGATACGCAGTATTTT	CASSSPFTDTQYF
TRBV29-1	-	many	TRBJ2-5	TGCAGCGTTGATCGGCGTCCAACAGAGGAGACCCAGTACTTC	CSVDRRPTEETQYF
TRBV5-1	-	-	TRBJ2-3	TGCGCCAGCAGCTCTCTATCGCCGCATGGTGGAGATACGCAGTATTTT	CASSSLSPHGGDTQYF
TRBV7-2	-	-	TRBJ1-2	TGTGCCAGCAGCCCCTTGGCGGGGGTTGGAGACTATGGCTACACCTTC	CASSPLAGVGDYGYTF
TRBV20-1	TRBD1	-	TRBJ1-6	TGCAGTGCAACCACCTTGGGACAGAGTAATTCACCCCTCCACTTT	CSATTLGQSNSPLHF
TRBV28	-	few	TRBJ2-5	TGTGCCAGCAGCCAAGGGAATAGAGAGCAGTACTTC	CASSQGNREQYF
TRBV29-1	-	-	TRBJ2-3	TGCAGTGTGAGGGCCGAACAGACCACAGATACGCAGTATTTT	CSVRAEQTTDTQYF